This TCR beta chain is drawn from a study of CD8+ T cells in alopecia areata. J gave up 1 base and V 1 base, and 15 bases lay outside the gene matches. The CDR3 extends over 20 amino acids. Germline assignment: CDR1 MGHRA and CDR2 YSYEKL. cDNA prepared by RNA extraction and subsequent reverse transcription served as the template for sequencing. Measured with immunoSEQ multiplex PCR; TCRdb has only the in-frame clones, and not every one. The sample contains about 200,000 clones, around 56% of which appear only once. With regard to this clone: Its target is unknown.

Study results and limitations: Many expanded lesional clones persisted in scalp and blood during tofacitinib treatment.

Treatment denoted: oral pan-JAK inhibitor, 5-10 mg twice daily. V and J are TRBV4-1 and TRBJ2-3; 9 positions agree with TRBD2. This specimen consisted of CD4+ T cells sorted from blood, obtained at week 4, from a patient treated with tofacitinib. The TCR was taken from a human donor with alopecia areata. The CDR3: CASSQALPPLAGKRTDTQYF. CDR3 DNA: TGCGCCAGCAGCCAAGCCCTCCCTCCGCTAGCGGGGAAACGCACAGATACGCAGTATTTT.